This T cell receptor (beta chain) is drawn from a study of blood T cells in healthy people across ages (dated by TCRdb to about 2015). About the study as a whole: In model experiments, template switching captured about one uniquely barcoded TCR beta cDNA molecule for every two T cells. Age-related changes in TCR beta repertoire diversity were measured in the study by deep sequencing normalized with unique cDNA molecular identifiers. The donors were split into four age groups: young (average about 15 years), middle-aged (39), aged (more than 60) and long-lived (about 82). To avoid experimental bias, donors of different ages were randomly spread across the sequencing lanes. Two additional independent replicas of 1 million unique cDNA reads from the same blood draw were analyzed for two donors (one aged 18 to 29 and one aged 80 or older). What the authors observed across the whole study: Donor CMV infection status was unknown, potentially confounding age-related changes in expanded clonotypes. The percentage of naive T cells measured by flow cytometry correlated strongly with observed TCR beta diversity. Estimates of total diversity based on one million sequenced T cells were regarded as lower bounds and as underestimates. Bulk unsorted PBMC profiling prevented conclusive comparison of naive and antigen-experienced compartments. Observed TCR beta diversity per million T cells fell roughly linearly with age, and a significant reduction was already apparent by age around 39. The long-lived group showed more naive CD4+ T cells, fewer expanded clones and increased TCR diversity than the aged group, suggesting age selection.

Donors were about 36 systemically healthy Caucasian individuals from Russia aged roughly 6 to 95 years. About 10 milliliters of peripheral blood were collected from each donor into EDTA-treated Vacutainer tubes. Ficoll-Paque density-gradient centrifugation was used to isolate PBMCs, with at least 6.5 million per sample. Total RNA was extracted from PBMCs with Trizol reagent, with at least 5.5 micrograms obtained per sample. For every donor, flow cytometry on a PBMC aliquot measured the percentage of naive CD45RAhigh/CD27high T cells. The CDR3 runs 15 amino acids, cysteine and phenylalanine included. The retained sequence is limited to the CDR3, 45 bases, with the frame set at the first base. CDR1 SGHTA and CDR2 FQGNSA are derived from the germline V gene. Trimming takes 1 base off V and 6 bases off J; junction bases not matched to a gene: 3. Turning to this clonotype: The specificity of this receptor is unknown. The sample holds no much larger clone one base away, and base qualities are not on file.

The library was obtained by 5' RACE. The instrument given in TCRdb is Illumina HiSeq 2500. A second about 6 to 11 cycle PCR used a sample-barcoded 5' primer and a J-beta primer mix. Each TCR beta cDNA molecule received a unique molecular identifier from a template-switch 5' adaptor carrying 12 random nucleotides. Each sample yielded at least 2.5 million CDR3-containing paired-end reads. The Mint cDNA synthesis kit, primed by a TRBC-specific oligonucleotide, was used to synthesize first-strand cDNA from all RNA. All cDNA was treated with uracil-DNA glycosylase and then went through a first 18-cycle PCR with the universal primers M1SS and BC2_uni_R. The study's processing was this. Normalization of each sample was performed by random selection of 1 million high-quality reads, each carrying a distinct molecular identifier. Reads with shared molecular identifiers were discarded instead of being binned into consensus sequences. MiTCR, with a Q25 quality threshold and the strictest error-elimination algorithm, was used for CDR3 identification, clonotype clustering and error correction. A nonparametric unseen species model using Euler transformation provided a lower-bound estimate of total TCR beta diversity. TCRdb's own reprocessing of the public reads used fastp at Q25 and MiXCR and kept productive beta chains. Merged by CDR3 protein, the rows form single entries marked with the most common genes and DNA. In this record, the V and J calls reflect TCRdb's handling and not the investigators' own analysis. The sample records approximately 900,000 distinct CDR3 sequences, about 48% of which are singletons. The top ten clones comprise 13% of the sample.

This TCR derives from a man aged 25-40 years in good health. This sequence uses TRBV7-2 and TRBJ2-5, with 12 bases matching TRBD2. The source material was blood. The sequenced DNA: TGTGCCAGCAGCTTAGGACTAGCGGGGGAACAGACCCAGTACTTC. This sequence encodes CASSLGLAGEQTQYF. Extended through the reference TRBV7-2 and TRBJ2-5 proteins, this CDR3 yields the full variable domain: GAGVSQSPSNKVTEKGKDVELRCDPISGHTALYWYRQSLGQGLEFLIYFQGNSAPDKSGLPSDRFSAERTGGSVSTLTIQRTQQEDSAVYLCASSLGLAGEQTQYFGPGTRLLVL.